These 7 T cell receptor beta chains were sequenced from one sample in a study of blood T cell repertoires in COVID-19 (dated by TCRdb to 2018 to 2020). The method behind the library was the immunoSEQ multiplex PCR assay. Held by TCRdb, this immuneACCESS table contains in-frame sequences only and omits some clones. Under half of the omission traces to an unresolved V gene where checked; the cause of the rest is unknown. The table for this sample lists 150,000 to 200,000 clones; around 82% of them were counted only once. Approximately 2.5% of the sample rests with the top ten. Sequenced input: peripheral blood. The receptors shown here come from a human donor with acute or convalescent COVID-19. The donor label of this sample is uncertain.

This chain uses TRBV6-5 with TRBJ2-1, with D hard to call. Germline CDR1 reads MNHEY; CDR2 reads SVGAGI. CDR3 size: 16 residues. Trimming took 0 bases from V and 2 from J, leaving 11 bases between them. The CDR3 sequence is CASSYSRRSPYNEQFF. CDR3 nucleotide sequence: TGTGCCAGCAGTTACTCGCGAAGATCGCCCTACAATGAGCAGTTCTTC.

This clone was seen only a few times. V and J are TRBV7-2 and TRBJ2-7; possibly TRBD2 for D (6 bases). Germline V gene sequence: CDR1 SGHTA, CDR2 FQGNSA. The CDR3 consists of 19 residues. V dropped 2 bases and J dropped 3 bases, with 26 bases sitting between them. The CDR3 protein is CASSLPLRGMAGSIYEQYF. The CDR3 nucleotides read TGTGCCAGCAGCTTACCTCTGCGGGGAATGGCGGGAAGCATCTACGAGCAGTACTTC.

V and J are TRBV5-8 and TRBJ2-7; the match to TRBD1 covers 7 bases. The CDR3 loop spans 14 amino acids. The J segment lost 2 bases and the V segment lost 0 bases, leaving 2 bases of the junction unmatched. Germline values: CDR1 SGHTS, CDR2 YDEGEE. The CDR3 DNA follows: TGTGCCAGCAGCTTGGGACAGGGTCCCTACGAGCAGTACTTC. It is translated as CASSLGQGPYEQYF.

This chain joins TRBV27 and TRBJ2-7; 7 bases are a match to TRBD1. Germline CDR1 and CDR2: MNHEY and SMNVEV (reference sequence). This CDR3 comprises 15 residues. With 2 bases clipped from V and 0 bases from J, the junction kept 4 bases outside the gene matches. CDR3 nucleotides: TGTGCCAGCAGTTTAGAGACAGGGCCCTCCTACGAGCAGTACTTC. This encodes CASSLETGPSYEQYF.

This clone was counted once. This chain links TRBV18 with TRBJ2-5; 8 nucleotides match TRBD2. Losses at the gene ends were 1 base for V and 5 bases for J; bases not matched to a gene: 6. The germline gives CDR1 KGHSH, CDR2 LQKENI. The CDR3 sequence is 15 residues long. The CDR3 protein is CASSPLPPGGETQYF. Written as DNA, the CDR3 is TGTGCCAGCTCACCACTGCCTCCGGGAGGGGAGACCCAGTACTTC.

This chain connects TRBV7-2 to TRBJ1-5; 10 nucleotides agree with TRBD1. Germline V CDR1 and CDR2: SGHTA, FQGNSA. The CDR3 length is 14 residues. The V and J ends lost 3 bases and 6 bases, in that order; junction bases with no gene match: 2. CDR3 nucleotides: TGTGCCAGCAGCTTGGGACAGGGGTCTCAGCCCCAGCATTTT. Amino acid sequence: CASSLGQGSQPQHF.

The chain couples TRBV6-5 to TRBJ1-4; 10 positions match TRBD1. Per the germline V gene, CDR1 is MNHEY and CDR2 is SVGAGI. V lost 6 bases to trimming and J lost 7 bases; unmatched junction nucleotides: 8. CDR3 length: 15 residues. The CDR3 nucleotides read TGTGCCAGCAGGCCGACAGGGGGCGGTGGTGAAAAACTGTTTTTT. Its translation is CASRPTGGGGEKLFF.